This entry is about one T cell receptor beta chain. This CDR3 is 12 amino acids long. Trimming shortened V by 8 bases and J by 3 bases, and 14 bases separated the two germline ends. Per germline, CDR1 DFQATT and CDR2 SNEGSKA (reference sequence). TCRdb fed the 5' RACE reads into MiXCR, producing one record per CDR3 protein. The data contain approximately 680,000 distinct CDR3 sequences, around 7.5% of them singletons. This record comes from a study of identical twins. These records were also assigned to another study, of yellow fever vaccine responses in identical twins.

The sequenced material came from PBMCs. The sequence came from a young woman in good health. V usage is TRBV20-1 and J usage is TRBJ2-7; D ambiguous. Here the CDR3 reads CSTSQGVYEQYF. The CDR3 DNA reads TGCAGTACTTCCCAAGGAGTCTACGAGCAGTACTTC.